The TCR beta chain described here comes from a study of T cell changes during pregnancy in multiple sclerosis. This clone was detected only once. Measured with immunoSEQ multiplex PCR; TCRdb has only the in-frame clones, and not every one. The sample lists roughly 120,000 clones, over 85% occurring once. Trimming removed 1 base from V and 7 bases from J; junction bases left unmatched: 12. Germline values: CDR1 SGDLS, CDR2 YYNGEE. This CDR3 has 16 amino acids. This clonotype originated in a female donor with multiple sclerosis, enrolled in a pregnancy study. The chain couples TRBV9 to TRBJ2-3; the match to TRBD2 covers 7 bases. This sample comprised peripheral blood, obtained before pregnancy. In DNA form, the CDR3 reads TGTGCCAGCAGCGTACAATCGGCGGGAGAAGGGTATACGCAGTATTTT. Its translation: CASSVQSAGEGYTQYF.